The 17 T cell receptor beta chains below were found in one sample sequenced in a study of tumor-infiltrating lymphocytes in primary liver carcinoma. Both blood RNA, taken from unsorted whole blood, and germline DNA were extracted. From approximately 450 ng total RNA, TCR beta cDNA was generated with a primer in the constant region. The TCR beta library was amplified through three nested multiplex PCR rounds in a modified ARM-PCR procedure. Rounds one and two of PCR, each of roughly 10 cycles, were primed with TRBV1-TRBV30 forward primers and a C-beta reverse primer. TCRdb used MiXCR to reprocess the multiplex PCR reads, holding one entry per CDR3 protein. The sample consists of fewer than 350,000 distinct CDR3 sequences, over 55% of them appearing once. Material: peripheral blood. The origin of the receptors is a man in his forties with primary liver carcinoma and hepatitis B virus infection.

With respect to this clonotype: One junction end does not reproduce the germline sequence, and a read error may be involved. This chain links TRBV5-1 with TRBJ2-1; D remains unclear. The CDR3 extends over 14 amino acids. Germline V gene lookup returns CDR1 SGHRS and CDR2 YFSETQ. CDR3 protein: CASSLMVPGDEQFF. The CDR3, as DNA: TGCGCCAGCAGCTTGATGGTACCGGGCGATGAGCAGTTTTTC. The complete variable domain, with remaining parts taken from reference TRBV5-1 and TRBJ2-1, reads KAGVTQTPRYLIKTRGQQVTLSCSPISGHRSVSWYQQTPGQGLQFLFEYFSETQRNKGNFPGRFSGRQFSNSRSEMNVSTLELGDSALYLCASSLMVPGDEQFFGPGTRLTVL.

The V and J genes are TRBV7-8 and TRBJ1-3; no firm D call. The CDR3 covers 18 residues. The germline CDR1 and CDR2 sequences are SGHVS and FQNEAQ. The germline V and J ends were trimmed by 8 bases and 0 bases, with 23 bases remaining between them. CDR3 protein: CASERESGRSDSGNTIYF. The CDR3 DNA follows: TGTGCCAGCGAAAGGGAGTCCGGTCGGTCGGACTCTGGAAACACCATATATTTT.

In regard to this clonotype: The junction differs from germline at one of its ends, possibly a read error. In nucleotides, the CDR3 is TGCACCAGCAGCTTAGTTGGCAGGGGGCTTGGCAATGAGCAGTTCTTC. This codes for CTSSLVGRGLGNEQFF. The chain uses TRBV11-3 and TRBJ2-1, with 8 bases fitting TRBD1. The CDR3 runs to 16 residues. The germline V gene encodes CDR1 SGHNT and CDR2 YENEEA.

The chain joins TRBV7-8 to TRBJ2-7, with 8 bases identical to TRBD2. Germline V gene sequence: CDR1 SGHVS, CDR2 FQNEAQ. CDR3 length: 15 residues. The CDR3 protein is CNSSLQAGDNSAQYF. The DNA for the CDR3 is TGTAACAGCAGCTTACAAGCGGGAGATAACTCCGCGCAGTACTTC.

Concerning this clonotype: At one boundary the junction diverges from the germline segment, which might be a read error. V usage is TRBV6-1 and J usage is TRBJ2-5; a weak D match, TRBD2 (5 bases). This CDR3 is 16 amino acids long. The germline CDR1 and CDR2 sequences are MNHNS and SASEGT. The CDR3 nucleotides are TGTGCCAGCACTACCGTAACGGGGTACTTAGAAGAGGCCCAGTACTTC. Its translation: CASTTVTGYLEEAQYF.

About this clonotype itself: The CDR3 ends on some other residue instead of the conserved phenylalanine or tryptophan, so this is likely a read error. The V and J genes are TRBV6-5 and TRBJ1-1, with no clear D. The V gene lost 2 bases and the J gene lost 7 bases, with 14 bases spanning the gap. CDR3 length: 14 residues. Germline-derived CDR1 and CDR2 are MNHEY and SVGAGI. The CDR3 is CASSYLREISEAFS. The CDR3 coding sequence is TGTGCCAGCAGTTACCTCCGAGAGATCAGTGAAGCTTTCTCT.

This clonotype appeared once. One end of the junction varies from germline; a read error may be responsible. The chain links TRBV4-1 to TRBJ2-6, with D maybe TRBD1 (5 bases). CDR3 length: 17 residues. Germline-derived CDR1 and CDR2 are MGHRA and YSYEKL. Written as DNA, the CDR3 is TGCGCCAGCAGCCAAGAGAGACGCAACTCTGGGGCCAAGGTCCTGACTTTC. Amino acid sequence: CASSQERRNSGAKVLTF.

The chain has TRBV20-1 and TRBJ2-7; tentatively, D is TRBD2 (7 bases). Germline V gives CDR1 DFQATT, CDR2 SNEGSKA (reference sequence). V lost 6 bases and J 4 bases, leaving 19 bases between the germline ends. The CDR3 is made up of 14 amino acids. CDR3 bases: TGCAGTGCCCGATGGGGGCGGGAGCAATACGAGCAGTACTTC. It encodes CSARWGREQYEQYF.

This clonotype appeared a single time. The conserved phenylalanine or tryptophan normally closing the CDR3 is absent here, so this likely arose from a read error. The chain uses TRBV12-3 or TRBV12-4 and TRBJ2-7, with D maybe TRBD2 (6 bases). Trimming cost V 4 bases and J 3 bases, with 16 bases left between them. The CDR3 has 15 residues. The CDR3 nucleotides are TGTGCCAGCAGTTCATGGCGGGGCCGGGGCTACGAGCAGTACTTA. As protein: CASSSWRGRGYEQYL.

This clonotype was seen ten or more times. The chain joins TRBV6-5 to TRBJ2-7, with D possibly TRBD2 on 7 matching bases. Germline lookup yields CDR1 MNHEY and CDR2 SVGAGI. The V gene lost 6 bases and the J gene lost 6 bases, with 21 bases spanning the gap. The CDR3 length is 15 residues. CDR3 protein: CASRRLLAQGGEQYF. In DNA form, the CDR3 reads TGTGCCAGCAGACGACTACTAGCGCAAGGGGGCGAGCAGTACTTC.

The CDR3 reads CAGGAREPAVTQYF. CDR3 nucleotides: TGTGCCGGAGGGGCACGGGAGCCCGCAGTTACGCAGTATTTT. The rearrangement links TRBV11-2 to TRBJ2-3; possible D gene TRBD2, 6 bases. Germline CDR1 SGHAT, CDR2 FQNNGV. The ends were cut back, 11 bases at V and 8 bases at J, with 23 bases in the middle. The CDR3 covers 14 residues.

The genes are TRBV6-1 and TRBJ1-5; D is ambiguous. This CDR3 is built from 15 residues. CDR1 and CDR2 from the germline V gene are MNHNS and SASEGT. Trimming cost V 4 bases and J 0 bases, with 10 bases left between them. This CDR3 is CASSVGQTSNQPQHF. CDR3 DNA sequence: TGTGCCAGCAGTGTCGGGCAGACTAGCAATCAGCCCCAGCATTTT.

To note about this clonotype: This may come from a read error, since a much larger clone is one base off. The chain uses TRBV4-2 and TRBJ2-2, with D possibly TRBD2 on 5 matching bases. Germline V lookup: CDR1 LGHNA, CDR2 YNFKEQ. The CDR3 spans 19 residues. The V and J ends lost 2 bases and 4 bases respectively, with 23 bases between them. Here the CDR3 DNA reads TGTGCCAGCAGCCAATTCAGCGGAGCCCCTTATGCGAGCACCGGGGAGCTGTTTTTT. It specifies CASSQFSGAPYASTGELFF.

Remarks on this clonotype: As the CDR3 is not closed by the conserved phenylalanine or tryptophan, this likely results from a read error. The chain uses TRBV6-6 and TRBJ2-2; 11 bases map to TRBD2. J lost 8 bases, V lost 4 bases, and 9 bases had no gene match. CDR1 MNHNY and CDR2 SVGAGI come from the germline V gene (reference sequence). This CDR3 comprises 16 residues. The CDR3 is CASSSPGLAEGGELFY. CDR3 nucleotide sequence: TGTGCCAGCAGTTCACCGGGACTAGCGGAAGGGGGGGAGCTGTTTTAT.

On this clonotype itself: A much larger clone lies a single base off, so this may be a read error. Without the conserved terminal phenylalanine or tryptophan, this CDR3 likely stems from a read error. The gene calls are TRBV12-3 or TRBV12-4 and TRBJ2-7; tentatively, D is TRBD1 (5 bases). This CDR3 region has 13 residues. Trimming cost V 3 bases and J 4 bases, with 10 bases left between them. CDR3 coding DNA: TGTGCCAGCAGTTTGGTAAGGGGTTACGAGCAGTACTCC. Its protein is CASSLVRGYEQYS.

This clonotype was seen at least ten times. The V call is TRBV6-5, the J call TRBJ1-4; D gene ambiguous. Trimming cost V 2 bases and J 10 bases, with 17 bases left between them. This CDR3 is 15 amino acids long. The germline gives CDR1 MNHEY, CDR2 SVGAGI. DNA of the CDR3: TGTGCCAGCAGTTACGGTGGTACAGAACTGGGAAAACTGTTTTTT. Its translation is CASSYGGTELGKLFF.

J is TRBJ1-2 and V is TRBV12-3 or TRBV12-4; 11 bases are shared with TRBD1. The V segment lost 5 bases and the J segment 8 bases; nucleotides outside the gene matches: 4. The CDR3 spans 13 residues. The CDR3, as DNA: TGTGCCAGCAGTCCCCGGACAGGGGGCGGCTACACCTTC. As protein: CASSPRTGGGYTF.